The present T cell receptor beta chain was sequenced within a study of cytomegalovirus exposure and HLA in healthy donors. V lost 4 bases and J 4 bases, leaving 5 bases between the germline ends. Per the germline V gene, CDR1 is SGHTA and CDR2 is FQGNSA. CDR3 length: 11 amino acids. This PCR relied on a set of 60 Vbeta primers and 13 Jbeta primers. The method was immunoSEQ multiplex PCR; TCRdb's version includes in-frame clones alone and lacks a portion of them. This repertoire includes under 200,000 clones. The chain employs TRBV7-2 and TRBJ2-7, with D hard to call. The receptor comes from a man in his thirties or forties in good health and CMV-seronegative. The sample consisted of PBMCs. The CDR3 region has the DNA TGTGCCAGCAGCTCTTTATACGAGCAGTACTTC. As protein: CASSSLYEQYF.